These 12 T cell receptor beta chains share one sample of origin, sequenced in a study of blood T cell repertoires in COVID-19. TCRdb's copy holds only in-frame clones and misses some; the assay was immunoSEQ multiplex PCR. The table lists 160,000 or so clones, over 75% of them singletons, with around 1.3% in the top ten. Input material: PBMCs or T cells enriched from blood (not recorded which). The receptors were sampled from a human donor with acute COVID-19. The donor label of this sample is uncertain.

The chain couples TRBV5-1 to TRBJ2-3; D may be TRBD2 (7 bases). CDR1 is SGHRS and CDR2 is YFSETQ in the germline V gene. The CDR3 is made up of 18 amino acids. Deletions cut 0 bases from V and 2 bases from J, with 19 bases between. Here the CDR3 reads CASSLAGGGGPPTDTQYF. The DNA for the CDR3 is TGCGCCAGCAGCTTGGCCGGGGGCGGGGGCCCCCCCACAGATACGCAGTATTTT.

This clone was seen once. The V call is TRBV19, the J call TRBJ1-5; D is undetermined. V lost 7 bases and J 4 bases, leaving 8 bases between the germline ends. CDR1 and CDR2 from the germline V gene are LNHDA and SQIVND (reference sequence). This CDR3 spans 12 amino acids. The CDR3 DNA reads as TGTGCCAGTATGAGCTCAAATCAGCCCCAGCATTTT. It yields the protein CASMSSNQPQHF.

The gene calls are TRBV6-5 and TRBJ1-2; 9 nucleotides agree with TRBD1. Germline V lookup: CDR1 MNHEY, CDR2 SVGAGI. The ends lost 5 bases at V and 9 bases at J; junction bases unmatched: 4. The CDR3 length is 12 residues. The DNA for the CDR3 is TGTGCCAGCAGTCCGGGACAGGGCCGCTACACCTTC. Residues: CASSPGQGRYTF.

The chain links TRBV11-3 to TRBJ2-7; TRBD2 agrees at 10 bases. The CDR3 is 17 residues long. Per germline, CDR1 SGHNT and CDR2 YENEEA. Unmatched junction bases numbered 10, after V lost 3 bases and J lost 2 bases. CDR3 protein: CASSFPWLAGETYEQYF. CDR3 nucleotide sequence: TGTGCCAGCAGCTTCCCCTGGCTAGCGGGGGAAACCTACGAGCAGTACTTC.

This sequence joins TRBV4-1 and TRBJ1-4; maybe TRBD1 (5 bases). Trimming left V 1 base short and J 1 base short, with 10 bases between. The CDR3 totals 16 residues. CDR1 and CDR2 from the germline V gene are MGHRA and YSYEKL. As DNA, the CDR3 is TGCGCCAGCAGCCAAGTTGGGGCAGGAACTAATGAAAAACTGTTTTTT. Its protein product is CASSQVGAGTNEKLFF.

This clone was observed a single time. J is TRBJ1-6 and V is TRBV5-1, with 11 bases that match TRBD1. This CDR3 has 14 amino acids. V lost 4 bases to trimming and J lost 9 bases; unmatched junction nucleotides: 3. Germline V gene sequence: CDR1 SGHRS, CDR2 YFSETQ. CDR3 in amino acids: CASSAGTGGSPLHF. CDR3 coding DNA: TGCGCCAGCAGCGCCGGGACAGGGGGTTCACCCCTCCACTTT.

The chain joins TRBV6-5 to TRBJ2-7; the D is unclear. The CDR3 runs to 13 residues. Per the germline V gene, CDR1 is MNHEY and CDR2 is SVGAGI. V dropped 6 bases and J dropped 1 base, with 10 bases sitting between them. The CDR3 sequence: CASRAQVSYEQYF. DNA of the CDR3: TGTGCCAGCAGGGCGCAGGTTTCCTACGAGCAGTACTTC.

The CDR3 DNA sequence: TGTGCCAGCAGTGACAGGGTTTCCACCTTC. Protein sequence: CASSDRVSTF. The genes are TRBV6-6 and TRBJ1-2; 7 bases are shared with TRBD1. V shed 5 bases and J 13 bases; nucleotides not matched to a gene: 4. CDR1 and CDR2 from the germline V gene are MNHNY and SVGAGI (reference sequence). The CDR3 is made up of 10 amino acids.

This chain connects TRBV11-2 to TRBJ1-2; 8 nucleotides agree with TRBD1. The CDR3 extends over 15 amino acids. Trimming at V came to 1 base and at J to 2 bases, leaving 3 bases not matched to a gene. Germline V gene lookup returns CDR1 SGHAT and CDR2 FQNNGV. The CDR3 sequence: CASSLAGQGNYGYTF. The CDR3 region has the DNA TGTGCCAGCAGCTTAGCCGGACAGGGAAACTATGGCTACACCTTC.

The rearrangement links TRBV19 to TRBJ1-3, with a tentative D call TRBD1 (5 bases). Germline assignment: CDR1 LNHDA and CDR2 SQIVND (reference sequence). This CDR3 is 15 amino acids long. The V end was cut by 3 bases, the J end by 3 bases, with 12 bases between. DNA of the CDR3: TGTGCCAGTAGTATCGGGAGGGGAAATGGAAACACCATATATTTT. Translating gives CASSIGRGNGNTIYF.

J is TRBJ1-3 and V is TRBV6-5; D gene ambiguous. Germline V gene data show CDR1 as MNHEY and CDR2 as SVGAGI. The CDR3 has 16 amino acids. The V and J ends lost 3 bases and 0 bases respectively, with 12 bases between them. For the CDR3, the DNA is TGTGCCAGCAGTTATTCACCCCCACTCTCTGGAAACACCATATATTTT. This sequence encodes CASSYSPPLSGNTIYF.

The genes are TRBV24-1 and TRBJ1-6; 7 nucleotides line up with TRBD1. The junction had 6 bases not matched to a gene; V was cut back by 6 bases and J by 8 bases. The CDR3 runs 14 residues. The V gene's germline CDR1 is KGHDR and CDR2 SFDVKD. CDR3: CATSTGDRDSPLHF. CDR3 in DNA: TGTGCCACCAGTACAGGGGATCGAGATTCACCCCTCCACTTT.